A selection of T cell receptor beta chains follows, all from one sample in a study of CD8+ T cells in alopecia areata. Clones were read by immunoSEQ multiplex PCR, and TCRdb kept only the in-frame ones, dropping some. The sample has around 210,000 clones, 64% seen once; the top ten hold about 4%. The sequencing used CD4+ T cells sorted from blood, collected at week 4, from a patient treated with tofacitinib. Every receptor here comes from a human donor with alopecia areata. Each CDR3 is given with its conserved first and last residue. D genes are given only for firm matches. Clone size is given for some rows only: seen once, a few or many times, or a class if the clone is expanded.

J gene: TRBJ1-1
clone size: NA
D gene: NA
V gene: TRBV15
CDR3 protein: CATSRDSQAFF
CDR3 DNA: TGTGCCACCAGCAGAGACAGTCAAGCTTTCTTT

J gene: TRBJ1-2
clone size: NA
D gene: TRBD1
V gene: TRBV5-4
CDR3 protein: CASSTVGTGTWGLPYYGYTF
CDR3 DNA: TGTGCCAGCAGCACAGTGGGGACAGGAACCTGGGGACTCCCGTACTATGGCTACACCTTC

J gene: TRBJ1-4
clone size: few
D gene: NA
V gene: TRBV6-1
CDR3 protein: CASSEAAGTGKLFF
CDR3 DNA: TGTGCCAGCAGTGAAGCAGCGGGAACCGGAAAACTGTTTTTT

J gene: TRBJ1-2
clone size: NA
D gene: NA
V gene: TRBV1
CDR3 protein: CTSSPTSGERYGYTF
CDR3 DNA: TGCACCAGCAGCCCGACATCCGGGGAGAGGTATGGCTACACCTTC

J gene: TRBJ2-2
clone size: NA
D gene: NA
V gene: TRBV18
CDR3 protein: CASSPRDTRLNTGELFF
CDR3 DNA: TGTGCCAGCTCACCACGGGACACTAGATTAAACACCGGGGAGCTGTTTTTT

J gene: TRBJ1-6
clone size: once
D gene: NA
V gene: TRBV27
CDR3 protein: CASRASGASPLHF
CDR3 DNA: TGTGCCAGCAGAGCATCTGGGGCTTCACCCCTCCACTTT

J gene: TRBJ2-7
clone size: NA
D gene: TRBD2
V gene: TRBV23-1
CDR3 protein: CASSQERGPLSYEQYF
CDR3 DNA: TGCGCCAGCAGTCAGGAGCGGGGGCCTCTCTCCTACGAGCAGTACTTC

J gene: TRBJ2-7
clone size: NA
D gene: NA
V gene: TRBV18
CDR3 protein: CASSLLASHEQYF
CDR3 DNA: TGTGCCAGCTCCCTACTCGCATCCCACGAGCAGTACTTC

J gene: TRBJ1-2
clone size: NA
D gene: NA
V gene: TRBV5-4
CDR3 protein: CASSLTGAKGYTF
CDR3 DNA: TGTGCCAGCAGCTTGACCGGGGCCAAGGGGTACACCTTC

J gene: TRBJ2-7
clone size: NA
D gene: NA
V gene: TRBV7-9
CDR3 protein: CASSLGGKSYEQYF
CDR3 DNA: TGTGCCAGCAGCTTAGGTGGCAAATCCTACGAGCAGTACTTC

J gene: TRBJ2-1
clone size: NA
D gene: TRBD2
V gene: TRBV5-1
CDR3 protein: CASSVGLAGAYNEQFF
CDR3 DNA: TGCGCCAGCAGCGTAGGACTAGCGGGGGCGTACAATGAGCAGTTCTTC

J gene: TRBJ1-1
clone size: NA
D gene: TRBD1
V gene: TRBV19
CDR3 protein: CASRSQGAFTEAFF
CDR3 DNA: TGTGCCAGTAGATCGCAGGGGGCTTTCACTGAAGCTTTCTTT

J gene: TRBJ2-1
clone size: NA
D gene: NA
V gene: TRBV4-2
CDR3 protein: CASSQGNVWDEQFF
CDR3 DNA: TGTGCCAGCAGCCAAGGGAACGTTTGGGATGAGCAGTTCTTC

J gene: TRBJ2-5
clone size: few
D gene: NA
V gene: TRBV20-1
CDR3 protein: CSAIQETQYF
CDR3 DNA: TGCAGTGCTATACAAGAGACCCAGTACTTC

J gene: TRBJ2-1
clone size: few
D gene: NA
V gene: TRBV10-3
CDR3 protein: CANADSEGLSYNEQFF
CDR3 DNA: TGTGCCAACGCGGACAGCGAAGGCCTTTCATACAATGAGCAGTTCTTC

J gene: TRBJ1-2
clone size: NA
D gene: NA
V gene: TRBV29-1
CDR3 protein: CSVAARGTNYGYTF
CDR3 DNA: TGCAGCGTCGCCGCGAGAGGGACCAACTATGGCTACACCTTC

J gene: TRBJ2-2
clone size: NA
D gene: NA
V gene: TRBV7-8
CDR3 protein: CASSFGGINTGELFF
CDR3 DNA: TGTGCCAGCAGCTTTGGGGGGATAAACACCGGGGAGCTGTTTTTT

J gene: TRBJ1-6
clone size: NA
D gene: TRBD1
V gene: TRBV7-9
CDR3 protein: CASSQDRTPSSNSPLHF
CDR3 DNA: TGTGCCAGCAGCCAGGACAGGACCCCCAGCTCCAATTCACCCCTCCACTTT